These T cell receptor beta chains were read from a single sample in a study of beta chain features in type 1 diabetes. Repertoires were generated with immunoSEQ multiplex PCR, while TCRdb's copy carries only in-frame clones and drops some. The table shows about 740,000 clones, with roughly an eighth occurring only once. Material: naive CD4+ T cells from blood. These receptors came from a man younger than 30 with type 1 diabetes. Both conserved end residues are part of each CDR3. The D gene is left open where the match is weak. Clone size is shown for a subset of rows, as once, few, many or a class of expanded clone.

V: TRBV5-6
size: NA
J: TRBJ2-3
D: NA
DNA: TGTGCCAGCAGCCCCGGGACTCTCACAGATACGCAGTATTTT
CDR3: CASSPGTLTDTQYF

V: TRBV21-1
size: few
J: TRBJ1-5
D: NA
DNA: TGTGCCAGCAGCCGTGGGAAGGGGAGACAGCCCCAGCATTTT
CDR3: CASSRGKGRQPQHF

V: TRBV7-9
size: NA
J: TRBJ1-5
D: NA
DNA: TGTGCCAGCAGCTTAGGGCTCGGCAATCAGCCCCAGCATTTT
CDR3: CASSLGLGNQPQHF

V: TRBV29-1
size: few
J: TRBJ1-4
D: NA
DNA: TGCAGCTTCTTCGGAGCAACTAATGAAAAACTGTTTTTT
CDR3: CSFFGATNEKLFF

V: TRBV4-1
size: few
J: TRBJ1-5
D: NA
DNA: TGCGCCAGCAGCCAAGGGAGGGCAACTTCGCTTAATCAGCCCCAGCATTTT
CDR3: CASSQGRATSLNQPQHF

V: TRBV19
size: few
J: TRBJ2-5
D: TRBD1
DNA: TGTGCCAGTAGTGACCCCGGGACAGGTTCACAAGAGACCCAGTACTTC
CDR3: CASSDPGTGSQETQYF

V: TRBV18
size: NA
J: TRBJ1-2
D: TRBD1
DNA: TGTGCCAGCTCACCGGGGACAGGGAGATATGGCTACACCTTC
CDR3: CASSPGTGRYGYTF

V: TRBV19
size: few
J: TRBJ1-6
D: TRBD1
DNA: TGTGCCAGTAGTATCGGGACAGGACCAACACCCCTCCACTTT
CDR3: CASSIGTGPTPLHF

V: TRBV7-9
size: NA
J: TRBJ1-3
D: NA
DNA: TGTGCCAGCAGCCAACGGAGCAACTCTGGAAACACCATATATTTT
CDR3: CASSQRSNSGNTIYF

V: TRBV7-9
size: few
J: TRBJ2-7
D: NA
DNA: TGTGCCAGCAGCTTAGCGGGGGGGCCCTACGAGCAGTACTTC
CDR3: CASSLAGGPYEQYF

V: TRBV5-4
size: NA
J: TRBJ1-2
D: NA
DNA: TGTGCCAGCAGCCCCGTTGGACAGAACTATGGCTACACCTTC
CDR3: CASSPVGQNYGYTF

V: TRBV25-1
size: few
J: TRBJ2-5
D: NA
DNA: TGTGCCAGCAGTGCCCCGGGACACGTACAAGAGACCCAGTACTTC
CDR3: CASSAPGHVQETQYF

V: TRBV19
size: few
J: TRBJ2-7
D: NA
DNA: TGTGCCAGTAGTATCGAGGGTCCGGGCTACGAGCAGTACTTC
CDR3: CASSIEGPGYEQYF

V: TRBV9
size: few
J: TRBJ2-1
D: NA
DNA: TGTGCCAGCGCAGGGACCGTATACAATGAGCAGTTCTTC
CDR3: CASAGTVYNEQFF

V: TRBV6-4
size: NA
J: TRBJ2-7
D: NA
DNA: TGTGCCAGCAGTGCACAGGGTGGCTACGAGCAGTACTTC
CDR3: CASSAQGGYEQYF

V: TRBV5-1
size: NA
J: TRBJ2-5
D: TRBD1
DNA: TGCGCCAGCAGTCCGGACAGGGCCGAGACCCAGTACTTC
CDR3: CASSPDRAETQYF

V: TRBV27
size: NA
J: TRBJ2-6
D: NA
DNA: TGTGCCAGCAGATTTAGGTTTACCCCCTCTGGGGCCAACGTCCTGACTTTC
CDR3: CASRFRFTPSGANVLTF

V: TRBV2
size: few
J: TRBJ1-2
D: NA
DNA: TGTGCCAGCAGATTCACAGGGACCACCTATGGCTACACCTTC
CDR3: CASRFTGTTYGYTF

V: TRBV7-8
size: NA
J: TRBJ1-5
D: NA
DNA: TGTGCCAGCTCAAGGGGTTACGATCAGCCCCAGCATTTT
CDR3: CASSRGYDQPQHF

V: TRBV30
size: NA
J: TRBJ1-5
D: NA
DNA: TGTGCCTGGAGTGTTCAGGGCGACCAGCCCCAGCATTTT
CDR3: CAWSVQGDQPQHF

V: TRBV28
size: NA
J: TRBJ1-2
D: TRBD1
DNA: TGTGCCAGCAGTTTCCAGGGGGAAGTCCGGGGCTACACCTTC
CDR3: CASSFQGEVRGYTF

V: TRBV7-3
size: NA
J: TRBJ1-4
D: NA
DNA: TGTGCCAGCAGCATGGATTATGGGGCCGCAAAACTGTTTTTT
CDR3: CASSMDYGAAKLFF